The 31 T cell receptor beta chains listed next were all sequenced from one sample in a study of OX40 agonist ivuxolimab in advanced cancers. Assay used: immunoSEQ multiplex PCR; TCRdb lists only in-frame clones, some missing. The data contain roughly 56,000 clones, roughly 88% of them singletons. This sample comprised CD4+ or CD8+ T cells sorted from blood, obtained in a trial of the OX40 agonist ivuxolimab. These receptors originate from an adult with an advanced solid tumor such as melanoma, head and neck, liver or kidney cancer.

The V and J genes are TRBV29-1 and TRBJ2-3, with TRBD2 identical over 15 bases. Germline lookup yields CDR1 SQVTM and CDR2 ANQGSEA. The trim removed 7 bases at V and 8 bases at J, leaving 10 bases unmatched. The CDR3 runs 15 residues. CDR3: CSAPRTSGGAGTQYF. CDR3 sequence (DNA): TGCAGCGCACCACGGACTAGCGGGGGGGCCGGTACGCAGTATTTT.

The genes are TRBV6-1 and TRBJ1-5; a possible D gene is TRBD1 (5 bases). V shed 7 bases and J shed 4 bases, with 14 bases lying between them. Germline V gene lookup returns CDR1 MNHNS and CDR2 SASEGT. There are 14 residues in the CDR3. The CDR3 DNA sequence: TGTGCCAGCACTACCGGGACGGTGAATCAGCCCCAGCATTTT. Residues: CASTTGTVNQPQHF.

The chain's CDR3 is CAISDPLQGQETQYF. In nucleotides, the CDR3 is TGTGCCATCAGTGACCCCTTACAGGGGCAAGAGACCCAGTACTTC. The rearrangement uses TRBV10-3 and TRBJ2-5; 7 nucleotides align to TRBD1. V shed 3 bases and J 2 bases; nucleotides not matched to a gene: 6. CDR3 size: 15 residues. Germline V CDR1 and CDR2: ENHRY, SYGVKD.

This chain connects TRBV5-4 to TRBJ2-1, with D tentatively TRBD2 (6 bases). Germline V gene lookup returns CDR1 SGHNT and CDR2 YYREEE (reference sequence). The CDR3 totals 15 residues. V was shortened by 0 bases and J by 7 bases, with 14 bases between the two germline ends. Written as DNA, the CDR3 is TGTGCCAGCAGCTTGGCGGACTTGGGGGGAAATGAGCAGTTCTTC. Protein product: CASSLADLGGNEQFF.

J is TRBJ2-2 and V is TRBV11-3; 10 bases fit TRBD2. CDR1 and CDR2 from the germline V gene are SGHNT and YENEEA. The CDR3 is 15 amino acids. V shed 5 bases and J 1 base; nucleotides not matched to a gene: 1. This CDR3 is CASSRLAGNTGELFF. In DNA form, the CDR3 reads TGTGCCAGCAGCCGACTAGCGGGGAACACCGGGGAGCTGTTTTTT.

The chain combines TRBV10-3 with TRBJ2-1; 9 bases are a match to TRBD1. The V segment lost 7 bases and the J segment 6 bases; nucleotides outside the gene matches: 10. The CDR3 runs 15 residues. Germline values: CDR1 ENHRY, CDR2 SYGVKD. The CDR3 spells CAITPGQGRGNEQFF. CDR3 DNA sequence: TGTGCCATCACACCGGGACAGGGACGTGGCAATGAGCAGTTCTTC.

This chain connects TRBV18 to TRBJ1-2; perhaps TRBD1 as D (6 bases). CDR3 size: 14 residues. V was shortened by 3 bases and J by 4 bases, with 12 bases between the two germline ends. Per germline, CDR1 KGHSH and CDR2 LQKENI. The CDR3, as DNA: TGTGCCAGCTCACCCTTGGACAGAGCCTATGGCTACACCTTC. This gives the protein CASSPLDRAYGYTF. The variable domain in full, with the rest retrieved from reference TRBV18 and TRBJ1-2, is NAGVMQNPRHLVRRRGQEARLRCSPMKGHSHVYWYRQLPEEGLKFMVYLQKENIIDESGMPKERFSAEFPKEGPSILRIQQVVRGDSAAYFCASSPLDRAYGYTFGSGTRLTVV.

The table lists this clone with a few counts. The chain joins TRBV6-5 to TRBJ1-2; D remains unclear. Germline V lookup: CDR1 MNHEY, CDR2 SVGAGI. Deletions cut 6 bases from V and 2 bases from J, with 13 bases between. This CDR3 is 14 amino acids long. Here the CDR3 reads CASRIGGSNYGYTF. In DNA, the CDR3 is TGTGCCAGCAGGATAGGAGGCAGCAACTATGGCTACACCTTC.

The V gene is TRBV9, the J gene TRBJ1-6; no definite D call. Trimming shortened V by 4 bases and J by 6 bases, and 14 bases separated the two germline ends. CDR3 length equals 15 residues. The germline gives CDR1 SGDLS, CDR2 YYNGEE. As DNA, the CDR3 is TGTGCCAGCAGCCCAAATTCCTTCCCTAATTCACCCCTCCACTTT. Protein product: CASSPNSFPNSPLHF.

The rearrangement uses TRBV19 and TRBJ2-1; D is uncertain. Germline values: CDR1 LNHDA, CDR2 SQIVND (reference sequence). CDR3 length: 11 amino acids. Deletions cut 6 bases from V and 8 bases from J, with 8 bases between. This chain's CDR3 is CASRRTDEQFF. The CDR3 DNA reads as TGTGCCAGTAGGCGGACCGATGAGCAGTTCTTC.

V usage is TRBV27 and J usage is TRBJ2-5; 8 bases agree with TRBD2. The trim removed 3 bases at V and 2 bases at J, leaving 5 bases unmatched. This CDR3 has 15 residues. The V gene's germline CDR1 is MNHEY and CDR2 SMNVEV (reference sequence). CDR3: CASSFNLAGQETQYF. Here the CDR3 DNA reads TGTGCCAGCAGTTTCAACTTAGCGGGGCAAGAGACCCAGTACTTC.

The CDR3 loop is CASSPYGGDTGELFF. CDR3 DNA: TGTGCCAGCAGCCCCTATGGGGGGGACACCGGGGAGCTGTTTTTT. This chain connects TRBV6-4 to TRBJ2-2; 7 bases are shared with TRBD2. V trimming: 6 bases; J trimming: 3 bases; junction bases outside the gene matches: 7. Germline loops: CDR1 MRHNA, CDR2 SNTAGT. The length of the CDR3 is 15 residues.

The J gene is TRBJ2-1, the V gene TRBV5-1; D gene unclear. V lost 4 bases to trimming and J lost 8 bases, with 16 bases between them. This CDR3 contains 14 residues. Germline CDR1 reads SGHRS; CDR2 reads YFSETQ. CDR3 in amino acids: CASSPDPERDEQFF. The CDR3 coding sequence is TGCGCCAGCAGCCCCGACCCCGAACGGGATGAGCAGTTCTTC.

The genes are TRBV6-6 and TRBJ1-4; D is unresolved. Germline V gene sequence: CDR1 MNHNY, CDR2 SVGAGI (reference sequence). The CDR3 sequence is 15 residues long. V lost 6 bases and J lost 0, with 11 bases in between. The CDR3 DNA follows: TGTGCCAGCAGCAACGGGCAGACAACTAATGAAAAACTGTTTTTT. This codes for CASSNGQTTNEKLFF.

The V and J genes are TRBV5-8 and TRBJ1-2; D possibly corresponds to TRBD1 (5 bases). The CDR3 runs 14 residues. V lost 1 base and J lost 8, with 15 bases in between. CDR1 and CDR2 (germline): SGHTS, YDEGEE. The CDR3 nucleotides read TGTGCCAGCAGCTTGTCCCACCGGGGCGACGGCTACACCTTC. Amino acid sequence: CASSLSHRGDGYTF.

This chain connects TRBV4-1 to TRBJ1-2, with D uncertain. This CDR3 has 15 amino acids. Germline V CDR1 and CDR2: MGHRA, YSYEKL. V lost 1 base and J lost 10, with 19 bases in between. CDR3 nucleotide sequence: TGCGCCAGCAGCCAAGTGGGGTCCGCAGGAGAATCCTACACCTTC. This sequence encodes CASSQVGSAGESYTF.

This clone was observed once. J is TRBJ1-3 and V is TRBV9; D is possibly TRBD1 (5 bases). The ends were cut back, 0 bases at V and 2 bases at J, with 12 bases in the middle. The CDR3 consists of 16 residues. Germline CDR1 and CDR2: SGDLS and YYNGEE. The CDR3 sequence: CASSVGFVGAGNTIYF. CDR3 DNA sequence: TGTGCCAGCAGCGTAGGGTTCGTGGGGGCTGGAAACACCATATATTTT.

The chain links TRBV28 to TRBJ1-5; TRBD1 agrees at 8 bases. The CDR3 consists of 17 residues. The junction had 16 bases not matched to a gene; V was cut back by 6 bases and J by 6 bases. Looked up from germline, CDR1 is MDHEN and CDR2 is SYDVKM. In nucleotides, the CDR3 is TGTGCCAGCAGATCCCCCAGGGGGCGAGGGCGAGGTCAGCCCCAGCATTTT. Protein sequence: CASRSPRGRGRGQPQHF. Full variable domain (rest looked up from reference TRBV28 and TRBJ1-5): DVKVTQSSRYLVKRTGEKVFLECVQDMDHENMFWYRQDPGLGLRLIYFSYDVKMKEKGDIPEGYSVSREKKERFSLILESASTNQTSMYLCASRSPRGRGRGQPQHFGDGTRLSIL.

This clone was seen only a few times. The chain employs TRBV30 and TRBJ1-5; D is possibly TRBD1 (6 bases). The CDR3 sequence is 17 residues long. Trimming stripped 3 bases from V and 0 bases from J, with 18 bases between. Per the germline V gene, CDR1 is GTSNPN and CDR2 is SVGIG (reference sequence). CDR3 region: CAWSQRGGVPSNQPQHF. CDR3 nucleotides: TGTGCCTGGAGCCAAAGAGGGGGGGTCCCTAGCAATCAGCCCCAGCATTTT. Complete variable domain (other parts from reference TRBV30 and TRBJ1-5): SQTIHQWPATLVQPVGSPLSLECTVEGTSNPNLYWYRQAAGRGLQLLFYSVGIGQISSEVPQNLSASRPQDRQFILSSKKLLLSDSGFYLCAWSQRGGVPSNQPQHFGDGTRLSIL.

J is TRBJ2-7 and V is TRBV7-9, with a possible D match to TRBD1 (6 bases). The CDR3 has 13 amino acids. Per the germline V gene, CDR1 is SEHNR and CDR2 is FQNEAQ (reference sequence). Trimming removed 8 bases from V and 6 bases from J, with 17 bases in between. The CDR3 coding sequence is TGTGCCAGCGGTGGACAGTTTCCTTCCGAGCAGTACTTC. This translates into CASGGQFPSEQYF.

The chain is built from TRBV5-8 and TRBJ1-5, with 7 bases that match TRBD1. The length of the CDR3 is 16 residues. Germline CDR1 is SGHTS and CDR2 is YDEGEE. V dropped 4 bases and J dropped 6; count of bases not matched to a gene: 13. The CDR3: CASSVGLGWDSQPQHF. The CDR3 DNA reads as TGTGCCAGCAGCGTGGGTTTGGGATGGGACAGTCAGCCCCAGCATTTT. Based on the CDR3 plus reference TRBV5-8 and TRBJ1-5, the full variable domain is EAGVTQSPTHLIKTRGQQATLRCSPISGHTSVYWYQQALGLGLQFLLWYDEGEERNRGNFPPRFSGRQFPNYSSELNVNALELEDSALYLCASSVGLGWDSQPQHFGDGTRLSIL.

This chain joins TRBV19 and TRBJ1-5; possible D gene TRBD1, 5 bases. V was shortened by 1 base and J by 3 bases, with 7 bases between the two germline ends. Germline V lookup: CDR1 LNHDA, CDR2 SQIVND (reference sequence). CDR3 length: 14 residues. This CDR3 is CASSIGQYNQPQHF. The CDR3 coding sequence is TGTGCCAGTAGTATAGGACAGTACAATCAGCCCCAGCATTTT.

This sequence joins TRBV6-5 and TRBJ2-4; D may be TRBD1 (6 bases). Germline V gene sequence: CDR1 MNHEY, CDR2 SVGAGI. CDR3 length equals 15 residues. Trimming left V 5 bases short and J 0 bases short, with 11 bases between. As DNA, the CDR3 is TGTGCCAGCAGTGCGACAGGCATAGCCAAAAACATTCAGTACTTC. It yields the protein CASSATGIAKNIQYF.

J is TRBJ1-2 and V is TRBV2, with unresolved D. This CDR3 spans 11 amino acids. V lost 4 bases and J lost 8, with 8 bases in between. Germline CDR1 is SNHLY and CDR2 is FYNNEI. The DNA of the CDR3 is TGTGCCAGCAGTGTCCCGGGGGGCTACACCTTC. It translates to CASSVPGGYTF.

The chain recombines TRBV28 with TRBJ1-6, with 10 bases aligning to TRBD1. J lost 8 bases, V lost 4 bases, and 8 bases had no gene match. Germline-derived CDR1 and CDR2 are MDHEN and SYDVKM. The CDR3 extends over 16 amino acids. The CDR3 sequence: CASSWGTGTGDSPLHF. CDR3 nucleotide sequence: TGTGCCAGCAGTTGGGGAACTGGGACAGGGGATTCACCCCTCCACTTT.

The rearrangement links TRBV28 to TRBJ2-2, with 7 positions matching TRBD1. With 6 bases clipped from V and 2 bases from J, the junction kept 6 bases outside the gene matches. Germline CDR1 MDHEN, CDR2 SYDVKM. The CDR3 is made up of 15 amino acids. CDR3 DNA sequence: TGTGCCAGCAGCAGAGGACAGGATAACACCGGGGAGCTGTTTTTT. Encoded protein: CASSRGQDNTGELFF.

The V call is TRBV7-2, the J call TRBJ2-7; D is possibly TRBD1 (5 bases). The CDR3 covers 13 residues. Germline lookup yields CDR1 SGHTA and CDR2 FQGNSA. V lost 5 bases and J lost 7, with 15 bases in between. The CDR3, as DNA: TGTGCCAGCAGCCCGTTAGGGGCGCGGGAGCAGTACTTC. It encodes CASSPLGAREQYF.

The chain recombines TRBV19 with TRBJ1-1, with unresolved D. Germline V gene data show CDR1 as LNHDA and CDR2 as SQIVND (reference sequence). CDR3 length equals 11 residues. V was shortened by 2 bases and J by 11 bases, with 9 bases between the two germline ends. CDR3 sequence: CASSIRDGAFF. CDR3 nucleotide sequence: TGTGCCAGTAGTATAAGAGATGGGGCTTTCTTT.

Written as DNA, the CDR3 is TGTGCCAGCTCACCAGAGGGTTCTACCGGGGAGCTGTTTTTT. This sequence encodes CASSPEGSTGELFF. The chain is built from TRBV18 and TRBJ2-2, with TRBD2 as a possible D gene (5 bases). The germline CDR1 and CDR2 sequences are KGHSH and LQKENI. The CDR3 totals 14 residues. The V and J ends lost 2 bases and 5 bases respectively, with 9 bases between them.

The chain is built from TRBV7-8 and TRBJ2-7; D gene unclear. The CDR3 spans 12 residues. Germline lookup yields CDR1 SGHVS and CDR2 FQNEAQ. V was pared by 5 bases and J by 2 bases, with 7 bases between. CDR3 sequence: CASSNPAYEQYF. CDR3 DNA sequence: TGTGCCAGCAGCAACCCCGCCTACGAGCAGTACTTC.

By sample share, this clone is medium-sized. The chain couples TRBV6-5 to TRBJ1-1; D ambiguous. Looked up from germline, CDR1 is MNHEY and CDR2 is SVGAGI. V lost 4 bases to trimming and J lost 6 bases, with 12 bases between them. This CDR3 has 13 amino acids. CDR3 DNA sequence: TGTGCCAGCAGTTCCTCCCTGTTCCCTGAAGCTTTCTTT. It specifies CASSSSLFPEAFF.